This T cell receptor beta chain was sequenced in a study of blood T cell repertoires in COVID-19. Trimming removed 1 base at V and 4 bases at J, with 5 bases between. CDR3 length: 12 residues. The germline V gene has CDR1 SGHNT and CDR2 YYREEE (reference sequence). Measured with immunoSEQ multiplex PCR; TCRdb has only the in-frame clones, and not every one. The table lists 150,000 to 250,000 clones, roughly 82% of them singletons. The age range of participants was 18 to 89 years, with residence in about two dozen US areas. The material sequenced was PBMCs or T cells enriched from blood (not recorded which). The V gene is TRBV5-4, the J gene TRBJ1-1; D gene uncertain. This TCR was sampled from a man aged 35 to 55 who had recovered from COVID-19. CDR3 in amino acids: CASSLWSTEAFF. The CDR3 DNA reads TGTGCCAGCAGCTTGTGGAGCACTGAAGCTTTCTTT.